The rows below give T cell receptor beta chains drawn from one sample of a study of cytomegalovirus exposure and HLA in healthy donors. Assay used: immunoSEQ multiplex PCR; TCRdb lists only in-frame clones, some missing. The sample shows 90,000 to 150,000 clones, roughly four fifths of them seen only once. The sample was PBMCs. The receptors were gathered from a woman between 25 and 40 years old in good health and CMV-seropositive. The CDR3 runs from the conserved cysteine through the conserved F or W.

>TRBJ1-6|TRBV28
CASTRQGAPTNPLHF
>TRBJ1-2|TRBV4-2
CASSQDGRYGYTF
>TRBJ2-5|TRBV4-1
CASSQTPPGNLGQETQYF
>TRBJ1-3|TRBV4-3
CASSQGTHASRNTIYF
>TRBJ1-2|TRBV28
CASSLFHREGDNGYTF
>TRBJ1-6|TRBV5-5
CASSLAVVTGDNSPLHF
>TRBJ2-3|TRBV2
CASTGLAGAGPTDTQYF
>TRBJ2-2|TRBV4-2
CASSRKFLAGGDTGELFF
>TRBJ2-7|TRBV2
CATKHRQPLSTEQYF
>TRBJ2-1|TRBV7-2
CASSLVWGGNEQFF
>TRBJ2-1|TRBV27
CASSLFERGGMQFF
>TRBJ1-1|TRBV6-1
CASSRDSEPFF
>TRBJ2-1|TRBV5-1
CASSNTGLAGGPISSYNEQFF
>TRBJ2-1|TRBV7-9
CASSPQSSGGHNEQFF
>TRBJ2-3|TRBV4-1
CASSRQLAGSISDTQYF
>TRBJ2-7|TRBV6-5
CASSYSGTAYYEQYF
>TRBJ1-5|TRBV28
CASSLISGSNQPQHF
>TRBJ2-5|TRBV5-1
CASSPTGSGGETQYF
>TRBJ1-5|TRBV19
CASTRSSGDDQPQHF
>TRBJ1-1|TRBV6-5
CASSYSMSTEAFF
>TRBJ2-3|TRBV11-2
CASSLGQRGDTDTQYF
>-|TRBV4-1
CASSPPGTSYEQYF
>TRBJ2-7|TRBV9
CASSLRDTDYEQYF
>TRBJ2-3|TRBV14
CASSQVGGFTDTQYF
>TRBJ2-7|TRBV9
CASSVGSGGAYEQYF
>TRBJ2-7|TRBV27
CASSLRWHYEQYF
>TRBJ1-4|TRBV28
CASSFRVKGEKLFF
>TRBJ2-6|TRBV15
CATSRAGRGGSGANVLTF
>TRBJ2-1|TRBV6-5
CASSLSGGALDEQFF
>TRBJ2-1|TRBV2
CASTTGDNEQFF
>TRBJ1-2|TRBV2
CASSRDRDGYTF
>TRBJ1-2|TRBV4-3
CASSQDSFRHNGYTF
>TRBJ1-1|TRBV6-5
CASTLQGAGTEAFF
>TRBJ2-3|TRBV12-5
CASGLWIGGGTDTQYF
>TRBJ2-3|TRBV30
CAWSVLAGSDTQYF
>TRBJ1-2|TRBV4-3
CASSQVAGARLDGYTF
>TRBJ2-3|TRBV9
CASSRGGQSTDTQYF
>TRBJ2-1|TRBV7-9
CASTPRGTGIDEQFF
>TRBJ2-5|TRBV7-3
CASSLMRTGGPETQYF
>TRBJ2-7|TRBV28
CASSTHSRTSGGLRYEQYF
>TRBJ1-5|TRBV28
CASSLRRDSSNSNQPQHF
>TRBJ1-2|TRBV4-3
CASSQQGHYGYTF
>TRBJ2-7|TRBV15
CATSPEGAREQYF
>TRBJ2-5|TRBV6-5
CASRGTVEETQYF
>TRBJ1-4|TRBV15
CATSREYRTTNEKLFF
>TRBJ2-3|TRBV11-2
CASSSLAMGTDTQYF
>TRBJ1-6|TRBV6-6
CASRPTGHNSPLHF
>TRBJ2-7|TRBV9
CASSVAPGTGFYEQYF
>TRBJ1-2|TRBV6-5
CASSYGLANYGYTF
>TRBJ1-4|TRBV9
CASSVAGGVNEKLFF
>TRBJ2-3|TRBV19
CASSIERGDTQYF
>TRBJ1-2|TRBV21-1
CASSKGVWIGARIYGYTF